The 19 T cell receptor beta chains in this list originate from one sample, sequenced in a study of blood T cell repertoires in COVID-19. TCRdb's copy holds only in-frame clones and misses some; the assay was immunoSEQ multiplex PCR. The sample holds more than 95,000 clones, around 90% seen once. Sequencing used peripheral blood. The receptors come from a human donor in a cohort sampled during active COVID-19.

This chain joins TRBV28 and TRBJ1-2; D is unclear. The V and J ends lost 10 bases and 8 bases respectively, with 14 bases between them. The CDR3 sequence is 11 residues long. Germline loops: CDR1 MDHEN, CDR2 SYDVKM. This chain's CDR3 is CATYGLGGYTF. Written as DNA, the CDR3 is TGTGCCACCTACGGACTGGGAGGCTACACCTTC.

J is TRBJ1-1 and V is TRBV3-1 (or the pseudogene TRBV3-2), with a tentative D call TRBD1 (6 bases). The CDR3 is 11 residues long. Germline V CDR1 and CDR2: LGHDT, YNNKEL (reference sequence). Trimming took 6 bases from V and 8 from J, leaving 10 bases between them. The CDR3 loop is CASRGAMEAFF. The DNA of the CDR3 is TGTGCCAGCAGGGGGGCTATGGAAGCTTTCTTT.

This clone has only one observation. This sequence joins TRBV3-1 (or the pseudogene TRBV3-2) and TRBJ2-1, with a weak D call TRBD2 (5 bases). Germline CDR1 is LGHDT and CDR2 is YNNKEL (reference sequence). V was trimmed by 0 bases and J by 0 bases, leaving 9 bases between them. The CDR3 length is 16 residues. The CDR3 nucleotides read TGTGCCAGCAGCCAAGATACGGGGAGCTCCTACAATGAGCAGTTCTTC. It encodes CASSQDTGSSYNEQFF.

The chain carries TRBV11-2 and TRBJ2-2; TRBD2 matches 11 bases. Per the germline V gene, CDR1 is SGHAT and CDR2 is FQNNGV. The CDR3 covers 17 residues. V lost 0 bases and J lost 9; bases outside the gene matches: 9. CDR3 in amino acids: CASSLESDLAGGRELFF. CDR3 nucleotides: TGTGCCAGCAGCTTAGAATCGGATCTAGCGGGAGGTCGGGAGCTGTTTTTT.

This chain links TRBV6-6 with TRBJ1-1; no firm D call. Between the trimmed V and J ends, which lost 11 bases and 0 bases, there was a span of 13 bases. The CDR3 covers 13 residues. The germline gives CDR1 MNHNY, CDR2 SVGAGI (reference sequence). The CDR3 region has the DNA TGTGCCTCCCTAGGCAGTCTGAACACTGAAGCTTTCTTT. Its protein is CASLGSLNTEAFF.

The chain joins TRBV18 to TRBJ1-5; 7 bases match TRBD1. The CDR3 has 16 amino acids. V shed 5 bases, J shed 0 bases, and the junction held 7 bases outside the gene matches. Germline V gene sequence: CDR1 KGHSH, CDR2 LQKENI. CDR3: CASSATGVYSNQPQHF. The CDR3 DNA reads as TGTGCCAGCTCAGCTACAGGGGTATATAGCAATCAGCCCCAGCATTTT.

The chain joins TRBV19 to TRBJ1-2; perhaps TRBD1 as D (6 bases). V lost 7 bases and J lost 5, with 17 bases in between. Germline CDR1 reads LNHDA; CDR2 reads SQIVND (reference sequence). CDR3 length equals 14 residues. The DNA for the CDR3 is TGTGCCAGTACCATGACAGGCGCGCTTTATGGCTACACCTTC. This translates into CASTMTGALYGYTF.

The V and J genes are TRBV6-1 and TRBJ2-3; 8 bases match TRBD1. The germline V gene encodes CDR1 MNHNS and CDR2 SASEGT. With V trimmed by 4 bases and J by 6 bases, 21 bases remained unmatched. CDR3 length equals 19 residues. In DNA, the CDR3 is TGTGCCAGCAGTGCCCGGGACAGGACGAACAGTTACCTCACGGATACGCAGTATTTT. Encoded protein: CASSARDRTNSYLTDTQYF.

The chain's CDR3 is CASRSEGAPYF. CDR3 nucleotide sequence: TGTGCCAGCAGATCTGAGGGGGCCCCGTACTTC. The chain carries TRBV28 and TRBJ2-7; 7 bases match TRBD1. Germline V lookup: CDR1 MDHEN, CDR2 SYDVKM. This CDR3 comprises 11 residues. V lost 6 bases and J lost 12; bases outside the gene matches: 8.

The chain joins TRBV9 to TRBJ1-1; D remains unclear. Germline V gene lookup returns CDR1 SGDLS and CDR2 YYNGEE. The CDR3 spans 14 residues. V was clipped by 1 base and J by 0 bases, with 7 bases between them. For the CDR3, the DNA is TGTGCCAGCAGCGTAACTCCCTTGAACACTGAAGCTTTCTTT. Its protein product is CASSVTPLNTEAFF.

The chain links TRBV30 to TRBJ2-1; D is ambiguous. The CDR3 has 15 amino acids. V was trimmed by 0 bases and J by 0 bases, leaving 9 bases between them. The germline V gene has CDR1 GTSNPN and CDR2 SVGIG (reference sequence). The CDR3 loop is CAWSVSPSSYNEQFF. The CDR3, as DNA: TGTGCCTGGAGTGTAAGTCCGAGCTCCTACAATGAGCAGTTCTTC.

V usage is TRBV5-1 and J usage is TRBJ2-1; 13 nucleotides line up with TRBD2. Germline CDR1 is SGHRS and CDR2 is YFSETQ. Trimming removed 4 bases from V and 6 bases from J; junction bases left unmatched: 10. This CDR3 region has 17 residues. The CDR3 region is CASSSGTSGTPGNEQFF. CDR3 coding DNA: TGCGCCAGCAGCAGCGGGACTAGCGGGACTCCCGGCAATGAGCAGTTCTTC.

CDR3 in DNA: TGTGCCAGCAGTGAAATTGGGACTAGCGAGGCCACAGATACGCAGTATTTT. This sequence encodes CASSEIGTSEATDTQYF. The rearrangement links TRBV2 to TRBJ2-3; 10 bases line up with TRBD2. V dropped 2 bases and J dropped 2; count of bases not matched to a gene: 7. CDR1 and CDR2 from the germline V gene are SNHLY and FYNNEI. The CDR3 has 17 residues.

This clone was seen just once. The rearrangement uses TRBV5-8 and TRBJ1-2, with TRBD1 as a possible D gene (5 bases). CDR3 size: 15 residues. Germline V lookup: CDR1 SGHTS, CDR2 YDEGEE. V was shortened by 0 bases and J by 7 bases, with 16 bases between the two germline ends. CDR3 sequence (DNA): TGTGCCAGCAGCTTGGGCTTTCACAGGTCCGGTGGCTACACCTTC. It translates to CASSLGFHRSGGYTF.

The chain joins TRBV3-1 (or the pseudogene TRBV3-2) to TRBJ1-1; TRBD1 aligns across 7 bases. The CDR3 covers 14 residues. V shed 4 bases, J shed 5 bases, and the junction held 7 bases outside the gene matches. The germline V gene has CDR1 LGHDT and CDR2 YNNKEL (reference sequence). The CDR3 region is CASSRTGERTEAFF. CDR3 DNA sequence: TGTGCCAGCAGCCGTACAGGGGAAAGGACTGAAGCTTTCTTT.

V usage is TRBV28 and J usage is TRBJ1-1; D is perhaps TRBD1 (5 bases). V dropped 7 bases and J dropped 0 bases, with 15 bases sitting between them. This CDR3 has 15 amino acids. CDR1 and CDR2 from the germline V gene are MDHEN and SYDVKM. This chain's CDR3 is CASTRRQYMNTEAFF. The CDR3 DNA reads as TGTGCCAGCACCCGACGACAGTATATGAACACTGAAGCTTTCTTT.

J is TRBJ2-3 and V is TRBV15; perhaps TRBD2 as D (6 bases). There are 15 residues in the CDR3. V was clipped by 2 bases and J by 3 bases, with 12 bases between them. Germline V gene lookup returns CDR1 LNHNV and CDR2 YYDKDF (reference sequence). The CDR3 DNA is TGTGCCACCAGCAGACGACTAGAAAGGACAGATACGCAGTATTTT. This translates into CATSRRLERTDTQYF.

The V call is TRBV7-8, the J call TRBJ2-7; 8 nucleotides line up with TRBD2. The CDR3 is 14 residues long. V lost 1 base, J lost 5 bases, and 4 bases stayed unmatched. The germline V gene encodes CDR1 SGHVS and CDR2 FQNEAQ. The CDR3 is CASSLGGRTHEQYF. The CDR3 nucleotides are TGTGCCAGCAGCTTAGGCGGGAGGACCCACGAGCAGTACTTC.

CDR3 DNA: TGTGCCAGCAGTGTCCCGGTCGGCGAGCAGTACTTC. It codes for CASSVPVGEQYF. The V call is TRBV12-3 or TRBV12-4, the J call TRBJ2-7; D not certain. The CDR3 is made up of 12 amino acids. Trimming cost V 5 bases and J 6 bases, with 11 bases left between them.